This record looks at one T cell receptor (beta chain) sequence and its context. The study drew participants aged roughly 18 to 95 years from fewer than 30 US areas. Cohort placement rested on clinical history that participants reported themselves. This specimen belongs to a study of blood T cell repertoires in COVID-19. The CDR3 contains 14 residues. The ends lost 6 bases at V and 0 bases at J; junction bases unmatched: 0. Germline V gene lookup returns CDR1 LNHDA and CDR2 SQIVND (reference sequence). Under the authors' procedure: Reference gene primer amplification in the assay estimated nucleated cell counts. The assay was immunoSEQ multiplex PCR, and TCRdb's table has in-frame clones only and misses some. The D gene and trimming were derived from the DNA, and the V and J assignments and clone size from that table. The table lists 260,000 or so clones, 86% of them singletons, with about 14% in the top ten.

The rearrangement joins TRBV19 to TRBJ2-1; 9 nucleotides align to TRBD1. The receptor's source is a man aged 18 to 35 who had recovered from COVID-19. Specimen: PBMCs or T cells enriched from blood (not recorded which). As DNA, the CDR3 is TGTGCCAGTAGGGGACAGGGCTCCTACAATGAGCAGTTCTTC. Protein product: CASRGQGSYNEQFF.